One T cell receptor (beta chain) is described in this entry. This entry belongs to a study of blood T cell repertoires in COVID-19. This table comes from immunoSEQ multiplex PCR, and its TCRdb copy is limited to in-frame clones, with some not included. The table lists a few hundred thousand clones, 70% to 85% of them singletons, with 0.7% to 0.9% in the top ten. CDR3 length: 15 amino acids. With 1 base removed from V and 9 bases from J, the gap between germline ends came to 13 bases. In germline, CDR1 is SNHLY, CDR2 FYNNEI. Sequences were obtained from peripheral blood. The TCR originated in a human donor with COVID-19, enrolled during active disease. The donor label of this sample is uncertain. The chain combines TRBV2 with TRBJ1-6; no clear D gene. CDR3 in amino acids: CASSEGPTGSSPLHF. The CDR3 bases are TGTGCCAGCAGTGAAGGGCCAACGGGATCTTCACCCCTCCACTTT.